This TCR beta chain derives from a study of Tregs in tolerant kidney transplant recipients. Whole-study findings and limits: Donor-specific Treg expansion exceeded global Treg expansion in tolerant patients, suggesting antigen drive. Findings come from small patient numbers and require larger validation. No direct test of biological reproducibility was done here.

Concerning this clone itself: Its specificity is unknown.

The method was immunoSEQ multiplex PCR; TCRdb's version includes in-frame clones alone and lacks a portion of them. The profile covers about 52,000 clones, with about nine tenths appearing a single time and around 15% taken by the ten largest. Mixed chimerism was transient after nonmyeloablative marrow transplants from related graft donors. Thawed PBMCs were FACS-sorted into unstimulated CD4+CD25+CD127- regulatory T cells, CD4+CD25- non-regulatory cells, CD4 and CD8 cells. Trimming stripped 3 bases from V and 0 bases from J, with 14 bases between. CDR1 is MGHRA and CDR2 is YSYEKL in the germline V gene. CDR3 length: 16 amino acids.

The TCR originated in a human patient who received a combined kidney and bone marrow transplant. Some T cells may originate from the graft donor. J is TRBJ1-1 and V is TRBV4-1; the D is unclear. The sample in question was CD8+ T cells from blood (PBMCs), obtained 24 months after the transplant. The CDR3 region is CASSHYPTGLNTEAFF. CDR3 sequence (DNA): TGCGCCAGCAGCCATTACCCGACTGGATTGAACACTGAAGCTTTCTTT.